Listed here are 14 T cell receptor beta chains from one sample, sequenced in a study of OX40 agonist ivuxolimab in advanced cancers. Only in-frame clones appear in the TCRdb table, and some are missing; sequencing was by immunoSEQ multiplex PCR. The data contain around 58,000 clones, around 87% of them singletons. The input for sequencing was CD4+ or CD8+ T cells sorted from blood, taken in a trial of the OX40 agonist ivuxolimab. The receptors were gathered from an adult with an advanced solid tumor such as melanoma, head and neck, liver or kidney cancer.

CDR3 protein: CASSDRASTDTQYF. CDR3 nucleotide sequence: TGTGCCAGCAGTGACCGTGCTAGCACAGATACGCAGTATTTT. The chain links TRBV6-4 to TRBJ2-3, with unresolved D. Germline-derived CDR1 and CDR2 are MRHNA and SNTAGT. This CDR3 region has 14 residues. Trimming removed 2 bases from V and 0 bases from J, with 6 bases in between.

The DNA for the CDR3 is TGTGCCAGCTCACCGACAGAATTAGAGACCCAGTACTTC. Encoded protein: CASSPTELETQYF. The chain has TRBV18 and TRBJ2-5, with D possibly matching TRBD1 (5 bases). The CDR3 runs to 13 residues. The V gene's germline CDR1 is KGHSH and CDR2 LQKENI. The V end was cut by 3 bases, the J end by 4 bases, with 9 bases between.

The chain has TRBV18 and TRBJ2-2; D uncertain. With 0 bases removed from V and 1 base from J, the gap between germline ends came to 0 bases. Germline V lookup: CDR1 KGHSH, CDR2 LQKENI. The CDR3 has 13 amino acids. The CDR3 protein is CASSPPNTGELFF. Written as DNA, the CDR3 is TGTGCCAGCTCACCACCGAACACCGGGGAGCTGTTTTTT.

Only one count was recorded for this clone. The chain combines TRBV18 with TRBJ2-5; D is unresolved. Germline loops: CDR1 KGHSH, CDR2 LQKENI. The CDR3 has 13 residues. V lost 3 bases, J lost 6 bases, and 11 bases lay in between. The CDR3 DNA is TGTGCCAGCTCACCTGATAGGATGCAGACCCAGTACTTC. Translating gives CASSPDRMQTQYF.

J is TRBJ1-5 and V is TRBV19, with D maybe TRBD1 (6 bases). Trimming took 1 base from V and 2 from J, leaving 6 bases between them. The CDR3 spans 14 residues. Germline lookup yields CDR1 LNHDA and CDR2 SQIVND (reference sequence). The CDR3 here is CASSIAGGNQPQHF. As DNA, the CDR3 is TGTGCCAGTAGTATAGCAGGGGGCAATCAGCCCCAGCATTTT.

The gene calls are TRBV11-1 and TRBJ2-2; D perhaps matches TRBD2 (5 bases). This CDR3 has 17 residues. V lost 1 base and J lost 1, with 13 bases in between. From germline, CDR1 is SGHAT and CDR2 FQDESV (reference sequence). The chain's CDR3 is CASSLGGREGNTGELFF. DNA of the CDR3: TGTGCCAGCAGCTTAGGCGGTCGGGAAGGGAACACCGGGGAGCTGTTTTTT. The complete variable domain, with remaining parts taken from reference TRBV11-1 and TRBJ2-2, reads EAEVAQSPRYKITEKSQAVAFWCDPISGHATLYWYRQILGQGPELLVQFQDESVVDDSQLPKDRFSAERLKGVDSTLKIQPAELGDSAMYLCASSLGGREGNTGELFFGEGSRLTVL.

The V gene is TRBV7-2, the J gene TRBJ2-1; 7 bases match TRBD2. This CDR3 has 16 amino acids. V lost 0 bases, J lost 5 bases, and 7 bases stayed unmatched. Germline V gives CDR1 SGHTA, CDR2 FQGNSA. The CDR3 region has the DNA TGTGCCAGCAGCTTAGCCCCCCAGCGGGGTCACAATGAGCAGTTCTTC. Translated: CASSLAPQRGHNEQFF.

J is TRBJ1-5 and V is TRBV27, with 8 bases fitting TRBD1. CDR1 is MNHEY and CDR2 is SMNVEV in the germline V gene (reference sequence). V gave up 6 bases and J gave up 6 bases; unmatched junction bases: 7. The length of the CDR3 is 14 residues. CDR3 sequence (DNA): TGTGCCAGCAGGCCCGCAGGGGGCAGTCAGCCCCAGCATTTT. Its protein is CASRPAGGSQPQHF.

The rearrangement uses TRBV25-1 and TRBJ2-1; 9 positions agree with TRBD1. This CDR3 region has 17 residues. Germline values: CDR1 MGHDK, CDR2 SYGVNS. V gave up 5 bases and J gave up 8 bases; unmatched junction bases: 16. Written as DNA, the CDR3 is TGTGCCAGCAGTAGAGAGCTTTGGGGACAGGGTGAGGATGAGCAGTTCTTC. This codes for CASSRELWGQGEDEQFF.

The genes are TRBV7-9 and TRBJ1-5; 7 bases are a match to TRBD1. This CDR3 spans 15 amino acids. Germline V gives CDR1 SEHNR, CDR2 FQNEAQ (reference sequence). V lost 4 bases to trimming and J lost 1 base; unmatched junction nucleotides: 4. The CDR3 coding sequence is TGTGCCAGCAGCTCGACAGGGAGCAGCAATCAGCCCCAGCATTTT. As protein: CASSSTGSSNQPQHF.

This clone appeared once. J is TRBJ2-3 and V is TRBV18; the D is unclear. The germline V gene has CDR1 KGHSH and CDR2 LQKENI. V shed 4 bases and J shed 3 bases, with 8 bases lying between them. The CDR3 consists of 13 residues. The CDR3: CASSLLGTDTQYF. The CDR3 region has the DNA TGTGCCAGCTCACTCCTAGGTACAGATACGCAGTATTTT.

The V call is TRBV5-4, the J call TRBJ1-2; no firm D call. This CDR3 contains 13 residues. Germline CDR1 is SGHNT and CDR2 is YYREEE (reference sequence). Trimming took 3 bases from V and 2 from J, leaving 8 bases between them. CDR3 DNA: TGTGCCAGCAGCTCAATCGGGAACTATGGCTACACCTTC. Translating gives CASSSIGNYGYTF.

V and J are TRBV18 and TRBJ2-7, with no clear D. Per germline, CDR1 KGHSH and CDR2 LQKENI. The CDR3 has 13 amino acids. The V end lost 3 bases, the J end lost 1 base, and 7 bases lay between the germline ends. The CDR3 loop reads CASSPDRSYEQYF. The CDR3 DNA sequence: TGTGCCAGCTCACCGGACCGATCCTACGAGCAGTACTTC.

The chain is built from TRBV29-1 and TRBJ2-5, with 9 bases aligning to TRBD1. Looked up from germline, CDR1 is SQVTM and CDR2 is ANQGSEA. The CDR3 extends over 12 amino acids. Trimming cost V 4 bases and J 4 bases; bases outside gene matches: 1. The CDR3 bases are TGCAGCGTTGGGACAGGGGTAGAGACCCAGTACTTC. Its translation is CSVGTGVETQYF.